The following is a T cell receptor (beta chain) sequence with its context. Its specificity is not known. The CDR3 is 15 residues long. V dropped 4 bases and J dropped 10; count of bases not matched to a gene: 13. Per the germline V gene, CDR1 is SGDLS and CDR2 is YYNGEE. PBMCs, at least 7 million per sample, were isolated. A second PCR of roughly 6 to 12 cycles used a sample-barcoded 5' primer and a J-beta primer mix. Each CDR3 protein is one row after TCRdb ran MiXCR on the 5' RACE reads. The sample yields around 1,000,000 distinct CDR3 sequences, around two fifths seen once. This entry belongs to a study of blood T cells in healthy people across ages. Study results and caveats: The recorded TCR beta diversity per million T cells decreased in a roughly linear manner with age.

The V gene is TRBV9, the J gene TRBJ2-7; 11 nucleotides match TRBD1. The sequenced sample consisted of blood. This sequence originates from a man younger than 35 in good health. CDR3 region: CASSPGQGARETQYF. In nucleotides, the CDR3 is TGTGCCAGCAGCCCCGGACAGGGGGCGCGGGAGACTCAGTACTTC.